These 14 T cell receptor beta chains originate from one sample sequenced in a study of cytomegalovirus exposure and HLA in healthy donors. A multiplex PCR was run with 60 Vbeta primers and 13 Jbeta primers. The data were produced by immunoSEQ multiplex PCR, yet TCRdb's version contains in-frame clones alone and is incomplete. The sample includes about 200,000 clones, roughly four fifths of them seen just once. Sequenced material: PBMCs. These receptors were collected from a man aged 30 to 45 in good health and CMV-seronegative.

The chain joins TRBV6-1 to TRBJ1-1; no definite D call. The CDR3 totals 13 residues. V shed 1 base and J shed 1 base, with 4 bases lying between them. The germline gives CDR1 MNHNS, CDR2 SASEGT. The CDR3 loop reads CASSEGGNTEAFF. Written as DNA, the CDR3 is TGTGCCAGCAGTGAAGGAGGGAACACTGAAGCTTTCTTT.

The chain recombines TRBV2 with TRBJ1-5, with D unclear. Germline CDR1 and CDR2: SNHLY and FYNNEI. CDR3 length equals 13 residues. Trimming pared 7 bases from V and 7 bases from J, leaving 14 bases between. The CDR3 DNA is TGTGCCAGCAACGATAATAACGGGCAGCCCCAGCATTTT. Translation: CASNDNNGQPQHF. Together with reference TRBV2 and TRBJ1-5, the CDR3 gives the full variable domain: EPEVTQTPSHQVTQMGQEVILRCVPISNHLYFYWYRQILGQKVEFLVSFYNNEISEKSEIFDDQFSVERPDGSNFTLKIRSTKLEDSAMYFCASNDNNGQPQHFGDGTRLSIL.

The chain employs TRBV2 and TRBJ2-5; 7 bases match TRBD1. Losses at the gene ends were 8 bases for V and 2 bases for J; bases not matched to a gene: 8. This CDR3 has 14 residues. Germline V gene data show CDR1 as SNHLY and CDR2 as FYNNEI. Here the CDR3 DNA reads TGTGCCAGCGGGCACAGGGGCGCACAAGAGACCCAGTACTTC. Translation: CASGHRGAQETQYF.

Only one count was recorded for this clone. V usage is TRBV27 and J usage is TRBJ1-5; no clear D. Per germline, CDR1 MNHEY and CDR2 SMNVEV (reference sequence). Trimming removed 8 bases from V and 1 base from J, with 12 bases in between. The CDR3 covers 14 residues. The DNA for the CDR3 is TGTGCCAGCCGGCTGGGAGTAAGCAATCAGCCCCAGCATTTT. Its translation is CASRLGVSNQPQHF.

This clone occurred a few times. V and J are TRBV10-2 and TRBJ2-5; 7 nucleotides agree with TRBD2. The V gene's germline CDR1 is WSHSY and CDR2 SAAADI. The CDR3 is made up of 13 amino acids. The ends lost 7 bases at V and 5 bases at J; junction bases unmatched: 7. The CDR3 DNA reads as TGCGCCAGCAAGATAGCGGGCCCCGAGACCCAGTACTTC. Amino acid sequence: CASKIAGPETQYF.

V usage is TRBV6-1 and J usage is TRBJ1-2, with D uncertain. Germline loops: CDR1 MNHNS, CDR2 SASEGT. The germline V and J ends were trimmed by 1 base and 4 bases, with 7 bases remaining between them. There are 13 residues in the CDR3. CDR3 residues: CASSEGGFYGYTF. CDR3 nucleotides: TGTGCCAGCAGTGAAGGCGGCTTCTATGGCTACACCTTC.

This sequence joins TRBV7-7 and TRBJ2-2; 14 bases are shared with TRBD2. The V gene end was trimmed by 3 bases and the J gene end by 5 bases; junction bases not matched to a gene: 5. The CDR3 length is 17 residues. Germline-derived CDR1 and CDR2 are SSHAT and FNYEAQ (reference sequence). The chain's CDR3 is CASSLGLAGVYTGELFF. The CDR3 DNA is TGTGCCAGCAGCTTGGGACTAGCGGGAGTATATACCGGGGAGCTGTTTTTT.

This chain connects TRBV5-6 to TRBJ2-7; no firm D call. The CDR3 is 13 amino acids. Between the trimmed V and J ends, which lost 0 bases and 3 bases, there was a span of 7 bases. Germline V CDR1 and CDR2: SGHDT, YYEEEE. The CDR3 DNA follows: TGTGCCAGCAGCTTGGGGCAGTTCTACGAGCAGTACTTC. Translated, it gives CASSLGQFYEQYF.

V usage is TRBV4-1 and J usage is TRBJ1-1; D might be TRBD1 (5 bases). The CDR3 totals 15 residues. Looked up from germline, CDR1 is MGHRA and CDR2 is YSYEKL. Between the trimmed V and J ends, which lost 0 bases and 1 base, there was a span of 9 bases. This CDR3 reads CASSQDRRGNTEAFF. In DNA, the CDR3 is TGCGCCAGCAGCCAAGATCGTAGGGGGAACACTGAAGCTTTCTTT.

This chain uses TRBV5-1 with TRBJ2-5, with D hard to call. Looked up from germline, CDR1 is SGHRS and CDR2 is YFSETQ. This CDR3 is 14 amino acids long. V was cut by 4 bases and J by 2 bases, with 12 bases left in between. Here the CDR3 DNA reads TGCGCCAGCAGCCAGACTCATCCTCAAGAGACCCAGTACTTC. Protein product: CASSQTHPQETQYF.

The chain joins TRBV9 to TRBJ1-1, with 7 bases matching TRBD1. Trimming removed 0 bases from V and 5 bases from J; junction bases left unmatched: 7. Germline CDR1 and CDR2: SGDLS and YYNGEE. The CDR3 is made up of 15 amino acids. CDR3 residues: CASSVEGGLRTEAFF. In nucleotides, the CDR3 is TGTGCCAGCAGCGTAGAAGGGGGCTTGAGGACTGAAGCTTTCTTT.

In DNA, the CDR3 is TGTGCCAGCAGCTTAGGACTAGCGGGAGGCTTCGATACGCAGTATTTT. This sequence encodes CASSLGLAGGFDTQYF. V gene TRBV7-9 combines with J gene TRBJ2-3; 13 positions match TRBD2. CDR3 length equals 16 residues. Germline V lookup: CDR1 SEHNR, CDR2 FQNEAQ (reference sequence). J gave up 6 bases and V 1 base, and 4 bases lay outside the gene matches.

The V and J genes are TRBV30 and TRBJ1-4; D perhaps matches TRBD1 (5 bases). CDR1 is GTSNPN and CDR2 is SVGIG in the germline V gene (reference sequence). V lost 4 bases, J lost 5 bases, and 14 bases lay in between. CDR3 size: 14 residues. The CDR3 reads CAWTAGQGNEKLFF. The CDR3 coding sequence is TGTGCCTGGACCGCGGGGCAGGGAAATGAAAAACTGTTTTTT.

The V call is TRBV19, the J call TRBJ1-5, with 7 nucleotides matching TRBD1. The V segment lost 1 base and the J segment 5 bases; nucleotides outside the gene matches: 5. The CDR3 loop spans 15 amino acids. Germline V CDR1 and CDR2: LNHDA, SQIVND (reference sequence). The CDR3 loop reads CASSIGQGNYQPQHF. The CDR3 coding sequence is TGTGCCAGTAGTATAGGACAGGGTAATTATCAGCCCCAGCATTTT.